This TCR beta chain stems from a study of T cells after yellow fever vaccination. This CDR3 is 13 amino acids long. Germline V gene lookup returns CDR1 SEHNR and CDR2 FQNEAQ (reference sequence). Trimming cost V 4 bases and J 12 bases, with 19 bases left between them. The study's findings and limits: Weaker, the secondary response had a peak occurring faster, on day 5 versus 15.

Universal primer sites and UMIs were introduced during 5'RACE template-switching synthesis of TCR cDNA. TCRdb reanalysed the 5' RACE reads using MiXCR and keeps one entry per CDR3 protein. The table lists hundreds of thousands of distinct CDR3 sequences, about 4% of them singletons. The sample holds many counts of this clonotype. The antigen remains unidentified. The source material was PBMCs, sampled 5 days after the yellow fever booster vaccination. The sequence came from a man between 18 and 35 years old who received the YFV17D yellow fever vaccine. The chain couples TRBV7-9 to TRBJ2-7; perhaps TRBD1 as D (6 bases). The CDR3 protein is CASSSLGQRRTYV. The CDR3 DNA follows: TGTGCCAGCAGCTCCCTCGGACAGAGGCGTACGTACGTC.